This T cell receptor beta chain was observed in a study of blood T cell repertoires in COVID-19. Across the study: Sites across the United States, Italy and Spain contributed samples from acute and convalescent COVID-19. Sources were T cells, B-cell-depleted T cells, or PBMCs; the material itself was cDNA or gDNA.

As originally analysed: Cell counts per sample came from amplifying reference gene primers. This table comes from immunoSEQ multiplex PCR, and its TCRdb copy is limited to in-frame clones, with some not included. The V and J calls and clone size come from that table; D and trimming were worked out from the DNA. The sample comprises over 130,000 clones, about 83% of which are singletons, and around a sixth rests with the top ten. The CDR3 contains 16 residues. Germline CDR1 is SNHLY and CDR2 is FYNNEI. Trimming cost V 6 bases and J 1 base, with 18 bases left between them. The rearrangement joins TRBV2 to TRBJ1-1; perhaps TRBD1 as D (5 bases). The TCR sequence derives from a man in his fifties with acute or convalescent COVID-19. The sequencing input was peripheral blood. DNA for the CDR3: TGTGCCAGCAGAGAACGCAGGGTGACCTCGAACACTGAAGCTTTCTTT. Its translation is CASRERRVTSNTEAFF. Filled out from reference TRBV2 and TRBJ1-1, the complete variable domain reads EPEVTQTPSHQVTQMGQEVILRCVPISNHLYFYWYRQILGQKVEFLVSFYNNEISEKSEIFDDQFSVERPDGSNFTLKIRSTKLEDSAMYFCASRERRVTSNTEAFFGQGTRLTVV.